The source of this T cell receptor beta chain is a study of blood T cell repertoires in COVID-19. Study as a whole: COVID-19 samples collected from the United States, Italy and Spain covered acute and convalescent phases.

All recovered Cohort 3 donors got two negative PCRs, got clearance, or saw symptom resolution. The assay was immunoSEQ multiplex PCR, and TCRdb's table has in-frame clones only and misses some. The sample has roughly 300,000 clones, 65% to 90% seen once. The germline V gene has CDR1 SGDLS and CDR2 YYNGEE. The CDR3 contains 14 residues. Trimming removed 4 bases from V and 6 bases from J; junction bases left unmatched: 6. This sequence was found in a woman younger than 35 who had recovered from COVID-19. The genes are TRBV9 and TRBJ2-1, with 8 positions matching TRBD2. The sample consisted of PBMCs or T cells enriched from blood (not recorded which). CDR3 protein: CASSFSTSVNEQFF. The CDR3 DNA sequence: TGTGCCAGCAGCTTCTCGACTAGCGTCAATGAGCAGTTCTTC.